A selection of T cell receptor beta chains follows, all from one sample in a study of beta chain features in type 1 diabetes. Profiled with immunoSEQ multiplex PCR; TCRdb holds only in-frame clones, not every one. Of under 900,000 clones listed, 15% to 20% are singletons. Material for sequencing was naive CD4+ T cells from blood. These receptors were obtained from a woman younger than 35 in good health. CDR3s include the opening cysteine and the closing phenylalanine or tryptophan. D genes are given only for firm matches. Only part of the rows carry a size: once, few, many, or a class if the clone is expanded.

CDR3nt	CDR3aa	d_gene	abundance	v_gene	j_gene
TGCGCCAGCAGCCAATTAGCGGGAGGTCGCACCGGGGAGCTGTTTTTT	CASSQLAGGRTGELFF	TRBD2	-	TRBV5-1	TRBJ2-2
TGCGCCAGCAGTGAGTCTAGCTGGCAGGGAAAGTATGAGCAGTTCTTC	CASSESSWQGKYEQFF	-	-	TRBV10-1	TRBJ2-1
TGCGCCAGCAGCTTAGCAGGGAACGATGGCTACACCTTC	CASSLAGNDGYTF	-	-	TRBV5-1	TRBJ1-2
TGTGCCAGCAGCTTAGCGCAATTGAATGAGCAGTTCTTC	CASSLAQLNEQFF	-	few	TRBV7-2	TRBJ2-1
TGTGCCAGCAGTCGGACTCCACACTCCTACAATGAGCAGTTCTTC	CASSRTPHSYNEQFF	-	-	TRBV11-2	TRBJ2-1
TGTGCCAGCAGCCGAAGACTAGCGGGAGGGCCAGAAGAGACCCAGTACTTC	CASSRRLAGGPEETQYF	TRBD2	-	TRBV11-2	TRBJ2-5
TGTGCCAGCACCCGGAGAGGGGCCAACGTCCTGACTTTC	CASTRRGANVLTF	-	once	TRBV19	TRBJ2-6
TGTGCCAGCAGCTTTGACCGGGACAGCTACACAGATACGCAGTATTTT	CASSFDRDSYTDTQYF	TRBD1	-	TRBV11-2	TRBJ2-3
TGTGCCAGCACTCCTCCGTGGGGCGGAAATGAAAAACTGTTTTTT	CASTPPWGGNEKLFF	-	-	TRBV6-6	TRBJ1-4
TGTGCCAGTAGTCCGGAGGCGGGCAGAAATCAGCCCCAGCATTTT	CASSPEAGRNQPQHF	-	-	TRBV19	TRBJ1-5
TGTGCCAGCAGCCACCGACTAGCGGGAGTTCTTGCCGGGGAGCTGTTTTTT	CASSHRLAGVLAGELFF	TRBD2	few	TRBV7-8	TRBJ2-2
TGTGCCAGCAGTCTCATCCGGGAGGGCCGAGTTCAGTACTTC	CASSLIREGRVQYF	TRBD2	few	TRBV7-8	TRBJ2-4
TGTGCCAGCAGACATGATCTCGTAGCGGGAGCCACCGGTTACGAGCAGTACTTC	CASRHDLVAGATGYEQYF	TRBD2	few	TRBV28	TRBJ2-7
TGCAGCGGCGTAACCGGGACGGCAAGCTCCTACGAGCAGTACTTC	CSGVTGTASSYEQYF	-	-	TRBV29-1	TRBJ2-7
TGTGCCACCAGCAGTCCGGGACTCAACACCGGGGAGCTGTTTTTT	CATSSPGLNTGELFF	-	few	TRBV15	TRBJ2-2
TGTGCCAGCAGCTTAATAGGTCGGAAAAGCACCGGGGAGCTGTTTTTT	CASSLIGRKSTGELFF	-	-	TRBV7-3	TRBJ2-2
TGTGCCAGCAGTTTCGTGGGGCATGAGACCCAGTACTTC	CASSFVGHETQYF	-	few	TRBV28	TRBJ2-5
TGTGCCAGCAGCTTAGCTGGGACAGGGGGGACCGAGCAGTACTTC	CASSLAGTGGTEQYF	TRBD1	-	TRBV7-3	TRBJ2-7
TGCAGCGTTGTAGGGCTGGGACAGGGGGGCCGCGCAAGTCCAGATACGCAGTATTTT	CSVVGLGQGGRASPDTQYF	TRBD1	-	TRBV29-1	TRBJ2-3
TGCGCCAGCAGCTTGCTAGCGGGAGAATCGTATTTT	CASSLLAGESYF	TRBD2	few	TRBV5-1	TRBJ2-3
TGCGCCAGCAGCTGGGGAGGACCTGCCTCGAACACCGGGGAGCTGTTTTTT	CASSWGGPASNTGELFF	-	-	TRBV5-1	TRBJ2-2
TGTGCCAGCAGTCCCAAGAGGGACACTCTTCCCACCGGGGAGCTGTTTTTT	CASSPKRDTLPTGELFF	-	few	TRBV21-1	TRBJ2-2
TGCGCCAGCAGCTTCAAGACTAGCGGGAGTCTTATTTTCAGCTACGAGCAGTACTTC	CASSFKTSGSLIFSYEQYF	TRBD2	few	TRBV5-1	TRBJ2-7